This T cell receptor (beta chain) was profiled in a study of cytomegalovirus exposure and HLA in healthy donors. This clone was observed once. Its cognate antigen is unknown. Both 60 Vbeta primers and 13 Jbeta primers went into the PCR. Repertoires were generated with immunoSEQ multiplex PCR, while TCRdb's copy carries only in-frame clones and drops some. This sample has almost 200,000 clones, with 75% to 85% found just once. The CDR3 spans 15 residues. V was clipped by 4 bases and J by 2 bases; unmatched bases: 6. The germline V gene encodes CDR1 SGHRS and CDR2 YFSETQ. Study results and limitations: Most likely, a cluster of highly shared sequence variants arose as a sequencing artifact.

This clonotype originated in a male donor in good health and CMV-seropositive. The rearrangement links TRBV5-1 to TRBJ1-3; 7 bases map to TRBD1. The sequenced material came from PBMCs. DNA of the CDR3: TGCGCCAGCAGCCGATCAGACAGGGCTGGAAACACCATATATTTT. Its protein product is CASSRSDRAGNTIYF.